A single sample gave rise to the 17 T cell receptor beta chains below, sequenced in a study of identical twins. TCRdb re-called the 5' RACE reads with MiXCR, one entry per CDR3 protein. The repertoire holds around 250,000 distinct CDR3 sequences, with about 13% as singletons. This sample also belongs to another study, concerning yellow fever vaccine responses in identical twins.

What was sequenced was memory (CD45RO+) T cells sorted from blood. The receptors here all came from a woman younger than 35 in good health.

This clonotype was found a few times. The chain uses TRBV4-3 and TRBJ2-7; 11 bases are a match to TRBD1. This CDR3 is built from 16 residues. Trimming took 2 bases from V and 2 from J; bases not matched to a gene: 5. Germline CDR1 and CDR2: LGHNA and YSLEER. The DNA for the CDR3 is TGCGCCAGCAGCCAAACGCCGGGACAGGGGGCCTACGAGCAGTACTTC. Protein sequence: CASSQTPGQGAYEQYF.

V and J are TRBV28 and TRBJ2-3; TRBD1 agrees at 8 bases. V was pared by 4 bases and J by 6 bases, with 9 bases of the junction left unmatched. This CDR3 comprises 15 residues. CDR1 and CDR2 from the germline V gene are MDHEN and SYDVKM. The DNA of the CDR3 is TGTGCCAGCAGTTCAAGGACAGGGTCAGCCGATACGCAGTATTTT. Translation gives CASSSRTGSADTQYF. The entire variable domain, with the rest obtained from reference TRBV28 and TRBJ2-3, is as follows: DVKVTQSSRYLVKRTGEKVFLECVQDMDHENMFWYRQDPGLGLRLIYFSYDVKMKEKGDIPEGYSVSREKKERFSLILESASTNQTSMYLCASSSRTGSADTQYFGPGTRLTVL.

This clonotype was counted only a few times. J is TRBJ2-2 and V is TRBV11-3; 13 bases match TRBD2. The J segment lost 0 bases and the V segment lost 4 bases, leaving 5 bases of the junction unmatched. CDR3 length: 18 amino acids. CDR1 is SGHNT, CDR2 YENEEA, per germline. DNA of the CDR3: TGTGCCAGCAGCTCCCTGGGACTAGCGGGACCGAACACCGGGGAGCTGTTTTTT. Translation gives CASSSLGLAGPNTGELFF.

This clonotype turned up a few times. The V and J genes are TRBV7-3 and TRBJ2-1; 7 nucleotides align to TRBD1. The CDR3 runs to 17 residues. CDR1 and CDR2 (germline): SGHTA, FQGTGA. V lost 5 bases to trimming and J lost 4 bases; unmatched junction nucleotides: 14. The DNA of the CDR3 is TGTGCCAGCAGCAAATCTTACCGGGACAGTCATTACAATGAGCAGTTCTTC. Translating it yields CASSKSYRDSHYNEQFF.

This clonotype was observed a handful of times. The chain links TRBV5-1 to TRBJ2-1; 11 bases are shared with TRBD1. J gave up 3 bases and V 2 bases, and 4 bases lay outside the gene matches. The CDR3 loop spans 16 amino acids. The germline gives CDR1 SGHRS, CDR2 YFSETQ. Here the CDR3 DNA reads TGCGCCAGCAGCTTTGATGGGACAGGGGGCTACAATGAGCAGTTCTTC. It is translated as CASSFDGTGGYNEQFF. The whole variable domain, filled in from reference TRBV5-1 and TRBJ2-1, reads KAGVTQTPRYLIKTRGQQVTLSCSPISGHRSVSWYQQTPGQGLQFLFEYFSETQRNKGNFPGRFSGRQFSNSRSEMNVSTLELGDSALYLCASSFDGTGGYNEQFFGPGTRLTVL.

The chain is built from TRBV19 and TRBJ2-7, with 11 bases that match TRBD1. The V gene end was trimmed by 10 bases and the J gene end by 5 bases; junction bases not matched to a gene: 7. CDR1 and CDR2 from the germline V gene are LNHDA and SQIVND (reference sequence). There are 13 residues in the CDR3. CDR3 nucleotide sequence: TGTGCCACCAGGACAGGGGGCATAGACGAGCAGTACTTC. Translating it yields CATRTGGIDEQYF.

The CDR3 nucleotides read TGTGCCAGCAAGGGCGGGGGGGAGCAGTACTTC. Amino acid sequence: CASKGGGEQYF. J is TRBJ2-7 and V is TRBV6-5; 8 nucleotides match TRBD2. V gave up 7 bases and J gave up 7 bases; unmatched junction bases: 3. This CDR3 is 11 amino acids long. Germline V gives CDR1 MNHEY, CDR2 SVGAGI.

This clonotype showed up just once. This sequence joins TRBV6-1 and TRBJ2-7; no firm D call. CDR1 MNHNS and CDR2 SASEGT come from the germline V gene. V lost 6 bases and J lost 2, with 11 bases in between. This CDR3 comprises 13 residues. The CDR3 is CASSQQNPYEQYF. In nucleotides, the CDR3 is TGTGCCAGCAGCCAACAAAACCCCTACGAGCAGTACTTC.

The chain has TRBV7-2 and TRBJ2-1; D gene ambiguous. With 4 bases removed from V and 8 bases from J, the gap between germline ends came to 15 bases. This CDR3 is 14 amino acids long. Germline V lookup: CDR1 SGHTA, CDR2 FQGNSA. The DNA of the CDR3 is TGTGCCAGCAGCTCCCCGGACCGACTCGATGAGCAGTTCTTC. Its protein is CASSSPDRLDEQFF.

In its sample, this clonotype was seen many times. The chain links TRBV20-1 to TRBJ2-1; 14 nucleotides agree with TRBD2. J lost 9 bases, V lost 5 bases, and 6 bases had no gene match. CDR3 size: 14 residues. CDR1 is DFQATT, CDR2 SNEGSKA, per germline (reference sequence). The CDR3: CSAAGLAGDGEQFF. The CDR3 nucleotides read TGCAGTGCTGCGGGACTAGCGGGAGATGGTGAGCAGTTCTTC.

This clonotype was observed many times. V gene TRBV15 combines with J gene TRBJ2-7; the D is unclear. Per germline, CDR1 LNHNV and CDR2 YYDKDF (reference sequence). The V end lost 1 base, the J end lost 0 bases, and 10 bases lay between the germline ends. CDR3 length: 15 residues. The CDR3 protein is CATSRVGAGSYEQYF. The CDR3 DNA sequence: TGTGCCACCAGCAGAGTGGGCGCAGGCTCCTACGAGCAGTACTTC. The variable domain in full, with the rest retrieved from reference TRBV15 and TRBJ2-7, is DAMVIQNPRYQVTQFGKPVTLSCSQTLNHNVMYWYQQKSSQAPKLLFHYYDKDFNNEADTPDNFQSRRPNTSFCFLDIRSPGLGDTAMYLCATSRVGAGSYEQYFGPGTRLTVT.

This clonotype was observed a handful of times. CDR3 bases: TGCGCCAGCAGCTTTCGACAGCACACTGAAGCTTTCTTT. This encodes CASSFRQHTEAFF. This rearrangement joins TRBV5-1 to TRBJ1-1; a possible D gene is TRBD1 (5 bases). Germline V gene data show CDR1 as SGHRS and CDR2 as YFSETQ. The V gene lost 2 bases and the J gene lost 3 bases, with 8 bases spanning the gap. The CDR3 covers 13 residues.

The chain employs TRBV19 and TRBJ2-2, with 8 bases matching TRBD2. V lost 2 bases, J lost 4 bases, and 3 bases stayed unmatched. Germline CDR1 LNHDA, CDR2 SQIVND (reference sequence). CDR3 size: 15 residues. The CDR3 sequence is CASSILAGGTGELFF. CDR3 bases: TGTGCCAGTAGTATACTAGCGGGTGGCACCGGGGAGCTGTTTTTT. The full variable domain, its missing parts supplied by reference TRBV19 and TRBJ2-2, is DGGITQSPKYLFRKEGQNVTLSCEQNLNHDAMYWYRQDPGQGLRLIYYSQIVNDFQKGDIAEGYSVSREKKESFPLTVTSAQKNPTAFYLCASSILAGGTGELFFGEGSRLTVL.

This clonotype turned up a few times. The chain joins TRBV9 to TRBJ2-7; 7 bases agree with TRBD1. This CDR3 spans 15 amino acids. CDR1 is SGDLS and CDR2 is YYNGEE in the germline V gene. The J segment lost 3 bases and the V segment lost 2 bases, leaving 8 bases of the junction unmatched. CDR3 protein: CASSVRGQDLYEQYF. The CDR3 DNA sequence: TGTGCCAGCAGCGTTAGAGGACAGGATCTCTACGAGCAGTACTTC.

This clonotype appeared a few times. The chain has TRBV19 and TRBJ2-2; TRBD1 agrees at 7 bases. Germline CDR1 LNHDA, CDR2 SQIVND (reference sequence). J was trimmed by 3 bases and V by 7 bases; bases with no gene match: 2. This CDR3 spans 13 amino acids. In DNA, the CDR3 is TGTGCCAGTACGGGACAGTACACCGGGGAGCTGTTTTTT. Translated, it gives CASTGQYTGELFF.

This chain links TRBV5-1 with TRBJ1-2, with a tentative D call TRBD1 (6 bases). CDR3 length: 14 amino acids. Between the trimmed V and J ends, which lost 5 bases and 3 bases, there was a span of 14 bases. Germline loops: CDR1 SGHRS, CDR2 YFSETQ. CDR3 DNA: TGCGCCAGCAGTGAACAGGGAGGGGACTATGGCTACACCTTC. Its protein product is CASSEQGGDYGYTF.

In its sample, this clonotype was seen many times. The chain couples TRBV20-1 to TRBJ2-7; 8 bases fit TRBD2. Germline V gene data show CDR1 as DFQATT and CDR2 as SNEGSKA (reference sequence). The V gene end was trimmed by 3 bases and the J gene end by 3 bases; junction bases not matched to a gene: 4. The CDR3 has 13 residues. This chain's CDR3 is CSASSGSHYEQYF. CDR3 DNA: TGCAGTGCTAGCAGCGGGAGTCACTACGAGCAGTACTTC.